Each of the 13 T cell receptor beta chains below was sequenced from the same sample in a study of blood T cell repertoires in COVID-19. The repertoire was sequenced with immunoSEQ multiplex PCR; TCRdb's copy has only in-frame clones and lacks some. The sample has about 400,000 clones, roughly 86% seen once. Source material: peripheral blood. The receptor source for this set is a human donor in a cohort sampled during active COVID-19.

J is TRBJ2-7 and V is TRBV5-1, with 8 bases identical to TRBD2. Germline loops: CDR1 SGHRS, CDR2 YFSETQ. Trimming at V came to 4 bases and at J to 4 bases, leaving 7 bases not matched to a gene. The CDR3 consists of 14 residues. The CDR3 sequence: CASSPGLAGYEQYF. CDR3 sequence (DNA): TGCGCCAGCAGCCCCGGTTTAGCGGGGTACGAGCAGTACTTC.

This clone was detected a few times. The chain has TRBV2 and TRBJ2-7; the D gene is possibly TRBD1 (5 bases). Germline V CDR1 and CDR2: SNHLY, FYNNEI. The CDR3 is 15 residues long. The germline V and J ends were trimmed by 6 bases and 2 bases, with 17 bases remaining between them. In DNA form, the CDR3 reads TGTGCCAGCAGGACGGTTCAGGACACCGCCTACGAGCAGTACTTC. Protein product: CASRTVQDTAYEQYF.

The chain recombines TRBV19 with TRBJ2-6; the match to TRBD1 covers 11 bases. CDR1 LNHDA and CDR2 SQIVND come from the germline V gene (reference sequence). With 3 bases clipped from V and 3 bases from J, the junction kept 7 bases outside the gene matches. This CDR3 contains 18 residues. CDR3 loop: CASSIRWTGGDGANVLTF. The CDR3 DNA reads TGTGCCAGTAGTATTAGGTGGACAGGGGGCGATGGGGCCAACGTCCTGACTTTC.

CDR3 DNA sequence: TGTGCCAGCTCACCGAGAGTTCAGGGACTAGCGGGCCCAATGAGCGCCGGGGAGCTGTTTTTT. Translated, it gives CASSPRVQGLAGPMSAGELFF. This chain connects TRBV18 to TRBJ2-2; TRBD2 matches at 12 bases. The germline V gene has CDR1 KGHSH and CDR2 LQKENI. CDR3 length: 21 amino acids. V lost 3 bases to trimming and J lost 6 bases; unmatched junction nucleotides: 20.

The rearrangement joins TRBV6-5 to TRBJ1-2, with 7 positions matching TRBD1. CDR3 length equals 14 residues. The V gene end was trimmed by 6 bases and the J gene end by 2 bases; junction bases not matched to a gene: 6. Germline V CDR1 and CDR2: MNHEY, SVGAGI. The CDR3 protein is CASRRTGSNYGYTF. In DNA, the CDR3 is TGTGCCAGCAGGAGGACAGGTTCCAACTATGGCTACACCTTC.

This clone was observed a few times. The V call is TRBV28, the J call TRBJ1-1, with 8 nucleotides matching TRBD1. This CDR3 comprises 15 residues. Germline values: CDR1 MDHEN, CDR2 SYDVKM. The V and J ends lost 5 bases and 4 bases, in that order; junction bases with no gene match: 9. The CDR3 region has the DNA TGTGCCAGCAGTCCGAATGGACAGGGAGGCACTGAAGCTTTCTTT. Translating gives CASSPNGQGGTEAFF.

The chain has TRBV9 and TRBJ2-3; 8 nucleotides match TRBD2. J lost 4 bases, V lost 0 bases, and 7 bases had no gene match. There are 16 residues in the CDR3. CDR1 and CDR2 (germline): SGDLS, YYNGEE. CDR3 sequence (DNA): TGTGCCAGCAGCGTAGGTGCGGGGGGTAGGGCAGATACGCAGTATTTT. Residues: CASSVGAGGRADTQYF.

In DNA, the CDR3 is TGTGCCAGCAGCCCCGGGGGACTAGCTGCCTACAATGAGCAGTTCTTC. Protein product: CASSPGGLAAYNEQFF. V and J are TRBV3-1 (or the pseudogene TRBV3-2) and TRBJ2-1; 9 nucleotides align to TRBD2. The trim removed 4 bases at V and 2 bases at J, leaving 6 bases unmatched. The CDR3 has 16 residues. Germline V gene data show CDR1 as LGHDT and CDR2 as YNNKEL (reference sequence).

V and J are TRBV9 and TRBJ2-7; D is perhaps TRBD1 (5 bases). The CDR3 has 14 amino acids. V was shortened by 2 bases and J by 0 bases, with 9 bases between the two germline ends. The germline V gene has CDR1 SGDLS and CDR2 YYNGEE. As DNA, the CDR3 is TGTGCCAGCAGCGTCAGGGCCGACTCCTACGAGCAGTACTTC. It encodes CASSVRADSYEQYF.

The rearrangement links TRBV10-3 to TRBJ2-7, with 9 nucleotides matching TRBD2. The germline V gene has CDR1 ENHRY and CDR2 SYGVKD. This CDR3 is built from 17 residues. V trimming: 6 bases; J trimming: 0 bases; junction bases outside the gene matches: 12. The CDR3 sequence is CAISPASGREGSYEQYF. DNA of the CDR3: TGTGCCATCAGCCCCGCCTCTGGGCGGGAGGGCTCCTACGAGCAGTACTTC.

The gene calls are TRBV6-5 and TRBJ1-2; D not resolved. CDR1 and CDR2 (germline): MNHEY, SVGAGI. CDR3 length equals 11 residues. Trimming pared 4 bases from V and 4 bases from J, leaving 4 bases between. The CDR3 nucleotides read TGTGCCAGCAGTTCAGGCTATGGCTACACCTTC. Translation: CASSSGYGYTF.

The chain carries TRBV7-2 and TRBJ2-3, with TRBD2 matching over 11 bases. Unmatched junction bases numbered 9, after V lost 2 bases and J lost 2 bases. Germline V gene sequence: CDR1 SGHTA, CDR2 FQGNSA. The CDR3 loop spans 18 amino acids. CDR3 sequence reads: CASSLIAGGLGYTDTQYF. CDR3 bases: TGTGCCAGCAGCTTAATAGCGGGGGGGCTGGGCTACACAGATACGCAGTATTTT.

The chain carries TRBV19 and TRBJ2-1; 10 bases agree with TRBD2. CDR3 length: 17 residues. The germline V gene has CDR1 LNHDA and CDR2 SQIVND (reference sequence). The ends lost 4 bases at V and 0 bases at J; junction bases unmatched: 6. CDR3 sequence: CASSTPRTSGSYNEQFF. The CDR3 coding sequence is TGTGCCAGTAGTACGCCTCGGACTAGCGGCTCCTACAATGAGCAGTTCTTC.